This T cell receptor (beta chain) stems from a study of T cells in Graves' hyperthyroidism and ophthalmopathy (dated by TCRdb to between 2017 and 2020). Background for the entire study: Peripheral blood samples were taken at initial diagnosis, before any treatment was given. To identify distinguishing TCR V-J signatures, a discovery cohort of around 100 patients was used, comprising 40 to 45 with Graves' ophthalmopathy and under 60 with stable Graves' hyperthyroidism. In roughly six Graves' hyperthyroidism patients, the study also compared T-cell repertoires from thyroid tissue with T-cell repertoires from blood. The 100 discovery patients were divided at random into training and test sets in a 7:3 ratio. Whether ophthalmopathy could be predicted prospectively was tested in an independent validation cohort made up of approximately 19 hyperthyroidism patients plus 17 patients who later progressed to ophthalmopathy. Once sampling was done, hyperthyroidism patients were given methimazole at a starting dose of 30 mg daily, whereas ophthalmopathy patients were given high-dose intravenous methylprednisolone. The paper reports TCR Vbeta CDR3 sequencing of about 140 peripheral blood samples: approximately 43 ophthalmopathy, fewer than 80 hyperthyroidism and 17 progressor patients.

The TCR beta CDR3 regions were amplified from RNA transcripts. A first-round RT-PCR of the TCR CDR3 used the HTBI primer set with the Qiagen OneStep RT-PCR kit. The libraries were constructed in a second round of multiplex PCR and then size-selected and purified. Sequencing of the libraries was done on an Illumina HiSeq2000 using paired-end 100 bp reads. In the source study's methods: SOAPnuke was used to process the raw data, removing reads that contained adapters or uncalled bases, had a mean Phred below 15, or lacked an exact match to the constant primer or identifier. COPE v1.2.5 was used to merge the high-quality paired reads, and each unique nucleotide sequence was defined as a clonotype. Clonotypes were aligned to IMGT TRBV, TRBD and TRBJ reference segments using MiTCR v1.1. Analysis was restricted to V-J combinations with a frequency above 0.0001, which covered about 99% of repertoires. A TCS score was defined as the ratio of F50 (clonal expansion) to E x V (chaos), with BLOSUM62-based TCRdist applied between CDR3 peptides within each V-J. Welch's t-statistics and random forest reduced 500 to 650 V-J features to 10 to 15, which were used in a naive Bayes classifier (R e1071). TCRdb's own reprocessing of the public reads used fastp at Q25 and MiXCR and kept productive beta chains. A single entry per CDR3 protein holds the most common genes and DNA from its merged rows. The V and J calls were not made by the authors but by TCRdb's processing. The sample data list about 400,000 distinct CDR3 sequences, and around 25% of these were observed just once. The ten largest clones represent more than 60% of the sample.

Study-wide findings and limitations: Most expanded thyroid clonotypes (frequency above 0.001) were also detected in blood, suggesting blood repertoires may reflect thyroid immune responses. No statistical method was used to set the sample size in advance, and investigators knew the group allocation. During validation, the model predicted progression to ophthalmopathy a median of around 7 months ahead of onset, with more than 55% sensitivity and about 72% specificity. A 13 V-J signature model separated ophthalmopathy from stable hyperthyroidism, with just over 85% sensitivity and just under 84% specificity in cross-validation and 80%/75% in testing.

There are 13 amino acids in the CDR3, from cysteine to phenylalanine inclusive. CDR3 DNA is the only sequence kept; it has 39 bases, read in frame from the first base. For CDR1 and CDR2, the germline V gene (reference sequence) lists SEHNR and FQNEAQ. V and J are truncated by 1 base and 3 bases respectively, leaving an intervening sequence of 6 bases. About this clonotype itself: Its specific antigen is unknown. Base qualities are not provided; no much larger clone lies one nucleotide away.

Graves' hyperthyroidism was defined as stable when no progression to ophthalmopathy occurred over 18 months of follow-up. Hyperthyroidism patients were newly diagnosed, had a disease duration of under 2 months, and were aged 18 to 65 years. Patients with uncontrolled infections, other autoimmune diseases, pregnancy or lactation were excluded. Diagnoses were based on clinical symptoms, serum thyroxine and TRAb, thyroid ultrasound and orbital computed tomography. Ficoll-Paque density gradient centrifugation was used to isolate PBMCs from 9.5 to 10 ml of fresh peripheral blood. Total RNA was extracted with Trizol reagent, and quality was checked on an Agilent 2100 Bioanalyzer.

The material sequenced was blood. The receptor comes from a man between 45 and 60 years old with Graves' hyperthyroidism. This receptor chain uses TRBV7-9 and TRBJ1-1; the D gene assignment is ambiguous. The CDR3 region has the sequence CASSLDGYTEAFF. The nucleotides are TGTGCCAGCAGCTTAGACGGGTACACTGAAGCTTTCTTT.